What follows are 28 T cell receptor beta chains derived from one specimen sequenced in a study of T cell changes during pregnancy in multiple sclerosis. Sequencing used immunoSEQ multiplex PCR; TCRdb keeps in-frame clones, though not all of them. The sample comprises 50,000 to 75,000 clones, 90% of which are singletons, and 3.3% rests with the top ten. The starting material was peripheral blood, obtained in the first trimester of pregnancy. These receptors all stem from a female donor in good health, enrolled as a control in a pregnancy study.

Here the CDR3 reads CASSLNPGTDFYNEQFF. DNA for the CDR3: TGTGCCAGCAGTTTGAACCCCGGGACAGATTTTTACAATGAGCAGTTCTTC. The V gene is TRBV27, the J gene TRBJ2-1; 7 bases are shared with TRBD1. J gave up 4 bases and V 3 bases, and 12 bases lay outside the gene matches. The germline gives CDR1 MNHEY, CDR2 SMNVEV (reference sequence). There are 17 residues in the CDR3.

The rearrangement links TRBV6-5 to TRBJ2-3, with D maybe TRBD1 (5 bases). The CDR3 is 15 residues long. Germline lookup yields CDR1 MNHEY and CDR2 SVGAGI. Trimming removed 11 bases at V and 2 bases at J, with 20 bases between. The CDR3 loop is CACAVSGINTDTQYF. The DNA of the CDR3 is TGTGCCTGCGCGGTGTCAGGGATAAACACAGATACGCAGTATTTT.

CDR3: CASSLGFQYEQYF. The CDR3 DNA reads TGTGCCAGCAGCTTAGGGTTCCAGTACGAGCAGTACTTC. V and J are TRBV11-2 and TRBJ2-7; no firm D call. Trimming took off 1 base at V and 4 bases at J, with 8 bases between the two ends. CDR1 SGHAT and CDR2 FQNNGV come from the germline V gene. CDR3 size: 13 residues.

J is TRBJ2-3 and V is TRBV18; D may be TRBD1 (6 bases). Looked up from germline, CDR1 is KGHSH and CDR2 is LQKENI. The V gene lost 6 bases and the J gene lost 8 bases, with 21 bases spanning the gap. This CDR3 is 15 amino acids long. Here the CDR3 DNA reads TGTGCCAGCTCTCTGGACAGCGCCCAAGGGGCTACGCAGTATTTT. This encodes CASSLDSAQGATQYF.

The chain recombines TRBV7-2 with TRBJ2-7, with 11 positions matching TRBD1. The CDR3 covers 15 residues. The junction had 5 bases not matched to a gene; V was cut back by 7 bases and J by 0 bases. The germline gives CDR1 SGHTA, CDR2 FQGNSA. CDR3 DNA sequence: TGTGCCAGCATCTCCGGGACAGGGGGCTCCTACGAGCAGTACTTC. As protein: CASISGTGGSYEQYF. Supplemented by reference TRBV7-2 and TRBJ2-7, the full variable domain reads GAGVSQSPSNKVTEKGKDVELRCDPISGHTALYWYRQSLGQGLEFLIYFQGNSAPDKSGLPSDRFSAERTGGSVSTLTIQRTQQEDSAVYLCASISGTGGSYEQYFGPGTRLTVT.

V and J are TRBV14 and TRBJ2-7; 8 positions agree with TRBD2. The V gene end was trimmed by 4 bases and the J gene end by 2 bases; junction bases not matched to a gene: 4. This CDR3 contains 14 residues. Germline CDR1 SGHDN, CDR2 FVKESK. The CDR3 sequence is CASSLSGEAYEQYF. In DNA, the CDR3 is TGTGCCAGCAGCCTTAGCGGGGAAGCCTACGAGCAGTACTTC.

The chain carries TRBV5-5 and TRBJ1-2; D not certain. CDR1 and CDR2 (germline): SGHKS, YYEKEE (reference sequence). Trimming stripped 0 bases from V and 6 bases from J, with 9 bases between. This CDR3 has 13 residues. In DNA, the CDR3 is TGTGCCAGCAGCTTGGTAACAGTGGATGGCTACACCTTC. Translated: CASSLVTVDGYTF.

V and J are TRBV6-4 and TRBJ1-2; tentatively, D is TRBD1 (6 bases). Per the germline V gene, CDR1 is MRHNA and CDR2 is SNTAGT. Trimming stripped 3 bases from V and 4 bases from J, with 12 bases between. The CDR3 is 14 residues long. The CDR3 sequence is CASSDPTGSYGYTF. CDR3 DNA: TGTGCCAGCAGTGATCCGACAGGTTCCTATGGCTACACCTTC.

V and J are TRBV4-1 and TRBJ2-7; a possible D gene is TRBD2 (6 bases). CDR3 length equals 15 residues. Germline CDR1 MGHRA, CDR2 YSYEKL. V dropped 2 bases and J dropped 0 bases, with 11 bases sitting between them. The CDR3 reads CASSQSGAFSYEQYF. CDR3 nucleotide sequence: TGCGCCAGCAGCCAATCGGGAGCTTTCTCCTACGAGCAGTACTTC.

This sequence joins TRBV6-1 and TRBJ2-7; 10 bases match TRBD1. Germline CDR1 and CDR2: MNHNS and SASEGT. CDR3 size: 14 residues. The junction had 8 bases not matched to a gene; V was cut back by 6 bases and J by 6 bases. The CDR3 is CASSLDRGVGEQYF. CDR3 in DNA: TGTGCCAGCAGCCTGGACAGGGGGGTGGGCGAGCAGTACTTC.

The chain joins TRBV28 to TRBJ2-5; a weak D match, TRBD1 (5 bases). Germline values: CDR1 MDHEN, CDR2 SYDVKM. The V end lost 3 bases, the J end lost 7 bases, and 15 bases lay between the germline ends. There are 14 residues in the CDR3. CDR3 nucleotide sequence: TGTGCCAGCAGTTTTGGGGCGGCCCCCGGGACCCAGTACTTC. Its translation: CASSFGAAPGTQYF.

V usage is TRBV25-1 and J usage is TRBJ2-1; 10 positions agree with TRBD2. In germline, CDR1 is MGHDK, CDR2 SYGVNS. V shed 3 bases and J 7 bases; nucleotides not matched to a gene: 6. CDR3 length: 15 residues. The CDR3 is CASSDISGRRNEQFF. The DNA for the CDR3 is TGTGCCAGCAGTGATATTAGCGGGAGGAGAAATGAGCAGTTCTTC.

The genes are TRBV15 and TRBJ2-4; 15 bases fit TRBD2. The CDR3 is 19 amino acids. Germline V gene lookup returns CDR1 LNHNV and CDR2 YYDKDF (reference sequence). V was pared by 6 bases and J by 4 bases, with 13 bases of the junction left unmatched. CDR3 sequence (DNA): TGTGCCACCAGTCACAGTAGTCCGGGACTAGCGGGAGGAAAAAACATTCAGTACTTC. It encodes CATSHSSPGLAGGKNIQYF.

The chain uses TRBV18 and TRBJ2-5; 10 positions agree with TRBD1. Germline V gives CDR1 KGHSH, CDR2 LQKENI. The CDR3 contains 15 residues. Trimming cost V 2 bases and J 5 bases; bases outside gene matches: 5. This chain's CDR3 is CASSPGTGARETQYF. The CDR3 bases are TGTGCCAGCTCACCAGGGACAGGGGCGAGGGAGACCCAGTACTTC.

The chain recombines TRBV28 with TRBJ2-7, with D perhaps matching TRBD1 (6 bases). In germline, CDR1 is MDHEN, CDR2 SYDVKM. The germline V and J ends were trimmed by 2 bases and 5 bases, with 10 bases remaining between them. The CDR3 spans 13 residues. CDR3 DNA: TGTGCCAGCAGTTTAACAGGGCATGACGAGCAGTACTTC. Protein sequence: CASSLTGHDEQYF.

The gene calls are TRBV30 and TRBJ1-2; TRBD1 aligns across 8 bases. The V segment lost 1 base and the J segment 0 bases; nucleotides outside the gene matches: 7. This CDR3 is built from 16 residues. The V gene's germline CDR1 is GTSNPN and CDR2 SVGIG (reference sequence). The CDR3 nucleotides read TGTGCCTGGAGTGGTCTGACAGGGGCTACTAACTATGGCTACACCTTC. As protein: CAWSGLTGATNYGYTF.

The gene calls are TRBV28 and TRBJ1-5, with D perhaps matching TRBD1 (6 bases). Germline CDR1 is MDHEN and CDR2 is SYDVKM. The CDR3 extends over 14 amino acids. Trimming removed 6 bases at V and 7 bases at J, with 16 bases between. In DNA, the CDR3 is TGTGCCAGCAGCCAACAGGGCCAGGGCCAGCCCCAGCATTTT. It is translated as CASSQQGQGQPQHF.

This clone is a singleton in its sample. CDR3 DNA: TGTGCCAGCAGGACGGAAACTAGCGGCGTATGGTTAGATACGCAGTATTTT. Encoded protein: CASRTETSGVWLDTQYF. The chain couples TRBV7-2 to TRBJ2-3; TRBD2 agrees at 8 bases. The germline CDR1 and CDR2 sequences are SGHTA and FQGNSA. CDR3 length: 17 residues. V trimming: 6 bases; J trimming: 5 bases; junction bases outside the gene matches: 16.

This chain links TRBV19 with TRBJ1-5; TRBD1 might be the D (5 bases). This CDR3 spans 14 amino acids. V was trimmed by 7 bases and J by 0 bases, leaving 10 bases between them. In germline, CDR1 is LNHDA, CDR2 SQIVND (reference sequence). As DNA, the CDR3 is TGTGCCAGTATGAAGGGACTTAGCAATCAGCCCCAGCATTTT. This encodes CASMKGLSNQPQHF. The complete variable domain, with remaining parts taken from reference TRBV19 and TRBJ1-5, reads DGGITQSPKYLFRKEGQNVTLSCEQNLNHDAMYWYRQDPGQGLRLIYYSQIVNDFQKGDIAEGYSVSREKKESFPLTVTSAQKNPTAFYLCASMKGLSNQPQHFGDGTRLSIL.

This sequence joins TRBV25-1 and TRBJ1-6; 7 bases fit TRBD1. Germline CDR1 is MGHDK and CDR2 is SYGVNS. V lost 5 bases, J lost 7 bases, and 11 bases stayed unmatched. The CDR3 contains 16 residues. The chain's CDR3 is CASSSPKQGWNSPLHF. The CDR3 DNA is TGTGCCAGCAGTTCCCCGAAACAGGGGTGGAATTCACCCCTCCACTTT.

The gene calls are TRBV6-5 and TRBJ2-7; 7 bases are shared with TRBD2. The V gene's germline CDR1 is MNHEY and CDR2 SVGAGI. This CDR3 spans 15 amino acids. V lost 5 bases, J lost 2 bases, and 9 bases stayed unmatched. CDR3: CASSPGGGLAYEQYF. The CDR3 DNA follows: TGTGCCAGCAGTCCTGGGGGGGGATTGGCCTACGAGCAGTACTTC.

CDR3 DNA: TGTGCCAGCAGGCTGCTTCCGACAGGCCTCTACGAGCAGTACTTC. Its protein is CASRLLPTGLYEQYF. The chain has TRBV4-2 and TRBJ2-7, with D possibly being TRBD1 (6 bases). Germline CDR1 reads LGHNA; CDR2 reads YNFKEQ. The CDR3 loop spans 15 amino acids. V lost 6 bases and J lost 3, with 18 bases in between.

This chain uses TRBV4-3 with TRBJ2-6; D unclear. CDR1 is LGHNA, CDR2 YSLEER, per germline. The CDR3 covers 16 residues. Trimming stripped 0 bases from V and 0 bases from J, with 6 bases between. CDR3 sequence: CASSQDLSSGANVLTF. CDR3 DNA: TGCGCCAGCAGCCAAGATCTGAGCTCTGGGGCCAACGTCCTGACTTTC.

V gene TRBV28 combines with J gene TRBJ1-3; D gene ambiguous. This CDR3 region has 14 residues. V was shortened by 8 bases and J by 2 bases, with 13 bases between the two germline ends. Germline V gives CDR1 MDHEN, CDR2 SYDVKM. This CDR3 is CASLDLATGNTIYF. CDR3 coding DNA: TGTGCCAGCTTAGATCTAGCGACTGGAAACACCATATATTTT.

The chain carries TRBV7-9 and TRBJ2-7; weak D call: TRBD2 (5 bases). From germline, CDR1 is SEHNR and CDR2 FQNEAQ (reference sequence). The V end was cut by 2 bases, the J end by 3 bases, with 8 bases between. This CDR3 is built from 13 residues. The DNA of the CDR3 is TGTGCCAGCAGCTTATCGGGATACTACGAGCAGTACTTC. As protein: CASSLSGYYEQYF.

V is TRBV5-1 and J is TRBJ2-3; TRBD2 agrees at 10 bases. CDR3 length: 17 residues. Looked up from germline, CDR1 is SGHRS and CDR2 is YFSETQ. Trimming took 0 bases from V and 5 from J; bases not matched to a gene: 9. CDR3 amino acids: CASSLEGSGGAGDTQYF. The CDR3 nucleotides are TGCGCCAGCAGCTTGGAGGGCAGCGGGGGGGCAGGAGATACGCAGTATTTT.

This chain connects TRBV6-6 to TRBJ1-3; TRBD1 is a possible D gene (6 bases). Deletions cut 6 bases from V and 2 bases from J, with 8 bases between. Germline loops: CDR1 MNHNY, CDR2 SVGAGI (reference sequence). There are 13 residues in the CDR3. CDR3 sequence (DNA): TGTGCCAGCAGACAGGGAGCTGGAAACACCATATATTTT. Residues: CASRQGAGNTIYF.

In its sample, this clone was seen once. The J gene is TRBJ1-1, the V gene TRBV19; D not certain. V shed 6 bases and J shed 3 bases, with 14 bases lying between them. The CDR3 consists of 14 residues. Germline CDR1 LNHDA, CDR2 SQIVND (reference sequence). The CDR3 loop is CASRFGERYTEAFF. CDR3 sequence (DNA): TGTGCCAGTAGGTTTGGAGAGAGGTACACTGAAGCTTTCTTT. Drawing the rest from reference TRBV19 and TRBJ1-1, the complete variable domain is DGGITQSPKYLFRKEGQNVTLSCEQNLNHDAMYWYRQDPGQGLRLIYYSQIVNDFQKGDIAEGYSVSREKKESFPLTVTSAQKNPTAFYLCASRFGERYTEAFFGQGTRLTVV.